These 13 T cell receptor beta chains were sequenced from one sample in a study of blood T cell repertoires in COVID-19. The method was immunoSEQ multiplex PCR; TCRdb's version includes in-frame clones alone and lacks a portion of them. Among some 350,000 clones listed, about nine tenths were seen once. Sequencing used peripheral blood. These receptors all come from a woman between 65 and 79 years old with COVID-19, enrolled during active disease.

This chain links TRBV10-1 with TRBJ2-1, with 9 bases aligning to TRBD1. V shed 4 bases and J 6 bases; nucleotides not matched to a gene: 10. CDR1 is WNHNN, CDR2 SYGVQD, per germline (reference sequence). The CDR3 spans 16 residues. This CDR3 is CASSGSRDREGNEQFF. In DNA form, the CDR3 reads TGCGCCAGCAGTGGTTCCCGGGACAGGGAGGGCAATGAGCAGTTCTTC.

The chain carries TRBV11-2 and TRBJ2-1; the D is unclear. This CDR3 has 11 amino acids. Germline assignment: CDR1 SGHAT and CDR2 FQNNGV. V gave up 7 bases and J gave up 4 bases, with 5 bases separating them. CDR3 loop: CASNGYNEQFF. Here the CDR3 DNA reads TGTGCCAGCAACGGGTACAATGAGCAGTTCTTC.

This chain links TRBV7-2 with TRBJ2-2; 10 bases line up with TRBD1. Germline trimming cut 7 bases from V and 5 bases from J; bases unmatched to any gene: 4. Per the germline V gene, CDR1 is SGHTA and CDR2 is FQGNSA. The CDR3 consists of 14 residues. As DNA, the CDR3 is TGTGCCAGCATTCCGGGACAGGGGACCGGGGAGCTGTTTTTT. Amino acid sequence: CASIPGQGTGELFF.

The chain joins TRBV5-1 to TRBJ1-1; tentative D call: TRBD1 (6 bases). Germline CDR1 and CDR2: SGHRS and YFSETQ. Trimming shortened V by 4 bases and J by 0 bases, and 13 bases separated the two germline ends. The CDR3 runs 15 residues. In nucleotides, the CDR3 is TGCGCCAGCAGCCCGGACAGTCACATGAACACTGAAGCTTTCTTT. Its protein product is CASSPDSHMNTEAFF.

This clone was detected once. The chain carries TRBV13 and TRBJ1-2; D might be TRBD1 (5 bases). The V end lost 3 bases, the J end lost 7 bases, and 9 bases lay between the germline ends. CDR3 size: 12 residues. Germline V gene sequence: CDR1 PRHDT, CDR2 FYEKMQ (reference sequence). CDR3 protein: CASSFSGGGYTF. The DNA for the CDR3 is TGTGCCAGCAGCTTTAGCGGGGGTGGCTACACCTTC.

Concerning this clone itself: This sample includes further DNA sequences coding for the same CDR3. The chain joins TRBV28 to TRBJ2-7, with D perhaps TRBD1 (5 bases). Germline V gene sequence: CDR1 MDHEN, CDR2 SYDVKM. CDR3 length: 12 residues. The V gene lost 7 bases and the J gene lost 1 base, with 8 bases spanning the gap. CDR3 region: CASTTGSYEQYF. The CDR3 DNA reads as TGTGCCAGCACTACAGGATCCTACGAGCAGTACTTC.

The chain employs TRBV4-1 and TRBJ1-2; D is possibly TRBD1 (5 bases). Trimming cost V 5 bases and J 7 bases, with 14 bases left between them. The germline gives CDR1 MGHRA, CDR2 YSYEKL. The CDR3 is 13 residues long. The CDR3 loop reads CASSLEGVAGYTF. The CDR3 coding sequence is TGCGCCAGCAGCTTAGAAGGGGTGGCTGGCTACACCTTC.

This clone is a singleton in its sample. The chain employs TRBV9 and TRBJ1-1, with TRBD1 as a possible D gene (6 bases). The germline V and J ends were trimmed by 3 bases and 5 bases, with 17 bases remaining between them. Germline-derived CDR1 and CDR2 are SGDLS and YYNGEE. The CDR3 runs to 15 residues. CDR3 region: CASSERDRPGTEAFF. The CDR3 DNA reads TGTGCCAGCAGCGAGCGAGACAGGCCAGGAACTGAAGCTTTCTTT.

This chain uses TRBV5-1 with TRBJ1-2, with D uncertain. The ends were cut back, 0 bases at V and 3 bases at J, with 9 bases in the middle. CDR1 is SGHRS and CDR2 is YFSETQ in the germline V gene. The CDR3 consists of 14 residues. The CDR3 region is CASSLDDGDYGYTF. The CDR3 nucleotides read TGCGCCAGCAGCTTGGATGACGGAGACTATGGCTACACCTTC.

The chain carries TRBV13 and TRBJ1-1, with TRBD1 as a possible D gene (6 bases). The ends were cut back, 5 bases at V and 0 bases at J, with 13 bases in the middle. Germline CDR1 reads PRHDT; CDR2 reads FYEKMQ (reference sequence). This CDR3 has 15 amino acids. The DNA for the CDR3 is TGTGCCAGCAGCGGAAGGGACACACTGAACACTGAAGCTTTCTTT. Its protein is CASSGRDTLNTEAFF.

The rearrangement uses TRBV10-3 and TRBJ2-7, with D unclear. Trimming left V 0 bases short and J 4 bases short, with 7 bases between. This CDR3 region has 13 residues. Germline V gene lookup returns CDR1 ENHRY and CDR2 SYGVKD. CDR3 sequence (DNA): TGTGCCATCAGTGAGTCGGCCCGTTACGAGCAGTACTTC. This encodes CAISESARYEQYF.

The chain has TRBV7-2 and TRBJ1-6; perhaps TRBD1 as D (6 bases). The CDR3 length is 18 residues. Germline V gene sequence: CDR1 SGHTA, CDR2 FQGNSA. Trimming took off 5 bases at V and 0 bases at J, with 17 bases between the two ends. The CDR3 loop reads CASSPPGALSSYNSPLHF. CDR3 sequence (DNA): TGTGCCAGCAGCCCCCCAGGGGCCCTAAGCTCCTATAATTCACCCCTCCACTTT.

V gene TRBV3-1 (or the pseudogene TRBV3-2) combines with J gene TRBJ2-1; no reliable D call. Per germline, CDR1 LGHDT and CDR2 YNNKEL (reference sequence). V gave up 4 bases and J gave up 2 bases, with 3 bases separating them. CDR3 length: 12 residues. This CDR3 reads CASSPTYNEQFF. CDR3 nucleotide sequence: TGTGCCAGCAGCCCAACCTACAATGAGCAGTTCTTC.